The rows below give T cell receptor beta chains drawn from one sample of a study of blood T cell repertoires in COVID-19. The data were produced by immunoSEQ multiplex PCR, yet TCRdb's version contains in-frame clones alone and is incomplete. The sample carries more than 350,000 clones, 70% to 90% recorded once. Sequencing was carried out using PBMCs or T cells enriched from blood (not recorded which). Receptors originate from a woman aged 18-29 years who had been exposed to COVID-19. The CDR3 runs from the conserved cysteine through the conserved F or W. The D gene is left open where the match is weak. Only part of the rows carry a size: once, few, many, or a class if the clone is expanded.

NA	TRBV25-1	NA	TRBJ1-6	CASSEFENVRSPLHF	TGTGCCAGCAGTGAATTCGAAAACGTCCGGTCACCCCTCCACTTT
TRBD1	TRBV4-3	NA	TRBJ1-2	CASSQGGTGANYGYTF	TGCGCCAGCAGCCAGGGGGGGACAGGCGCTAACTATGGCTACACCTTC
TRBD1	TRBV27	NA	TRBJ2-1	CASSTGAGGNEQFF	TGTGCCAGCAGCACAGGGGCGGGTGGCAATGAGCAGTTCTTC
TRBD1	TRBV2	NA	TRBJ2-2	CATRGQGTTGELFF	TGTGCCACCCGAGGACAGGGGACCACCGGGGAGCTGTTTTTT
NA	TRBV30	NA	TRBJ2-2	CAWGPTGELFF	TGTGCCTGGGGACCGACCGGGGAGCTGTTTTTT
TRBD1	TRBV5-1	NA	TRBJ1-4	CASRSGTEVLGKLFF	TGCGCCAGCAGATCCGGGACAGAGGTACTGGGGAAACTGTTTTTT
TRBD2	TRBV9	NA	TRBJ2-7	CASSVGTLAGAYEQYF	TGTGCCAGCAGCGTAGGTACGCTAGCGGGGGCCTACGAGCAGTACTTC
TRBD2	TRBV5-6	NA	TRBJ2-3	CASSLGLAGAGGTDTQYF	TGTGCCAGCAGCTTGGGTCTAGCGGGGGCGGGAGGCACAGATACGCAGTATTTT
TRBD2	TRBV9	once	TRBJ2-7	CASSVADSGVSYEQYF	TGTGCCAGCAGCGTAGCTGATAGCGGGGTCTCCTACGAGCAGTACTTC
TRBD1	TRBV10-2	NA	TRBJ1-3	CASRGGQGAGNTIYF	TGCGCCAGTAGAGGGGGTCAGGGGGCTGGAAACACCATATATTTT
NA	TRBV3-1/TRBV3-2	once	TRBJ2-1	CASSQESYEQFF	TGTGCCAGCAGCCAAGAATCCTATGAGCAGTTCTTC
NA	TRBV7-2	NA	TRBJ1-5	CASSSSTNLRNQPQHF	TGTGCCAGCAGCTCCTCTACGAACCTCCGCAATCAGCCCCAGCATTTT
NA	TRBV5-1	NA	TRBJ1-1	CASSLGPAGDTEAFF	TGCGCCAGCAGCTTGGGACCGGCCGGGGACACTGAAGCTTTCTTT
TRBD1	TRBV10-3	few	TRBJ2-1	CANNDGQGDEQFF	TGTGCCAACAACGATGGACAGGGCGACGAGCAGTTCTTC
TRBD2	TRBV7-6	few	TRBJ2-2	CASSLVAGVSTGELFF	TGTGCCAGCAGCTTAGTAGCGGGAGTAAGCACCGGGGAGCTGTTTTTT
TRBD2	TRBV3-1/TRBV3-2	NA	TRBJ2-3	CASSQESGLAGGTDTQYF	TGTGCCAGCAGCCAAGAAAGCGGGCTAGCGGGAGGCACAGATACGCAGTATTTT
TRBD1	TRBV9	NA	TRBJ1-2	CASSVSGTGLTYTF	TGTGCCAGCAGCGTATCCGGGACAGGGCTTACCTACACCTTC
NA	TRBV4-3	NA	TRBJ2-1	CASSQESHLISYNEQFF	TGCGCCAGCAGCCAAGAATCCCACTTGATCTCCTACAATGAGCAGTTCTTC
NA	TRBV28	NA	TRBJ1-5	CASSTDGIGQPQHF	TGTGCCAGCAGTACGGACGGGATAGGGCAGCCCCAGCATTTT